One sample yielded the 12 T cell receptor beta chains listed below, sequenced in a study of cytomegalovirus exposure and HLA in healthy donors. Produced via immunoSEQ multiplex PCR; TCRdb's table is partial and in-frame only. The table has about 170,000 clones, approximately 96% seen once. Sequencing was performed on PBMCs. Receptors originate from a woman aged 18-29 years in good health and CMV-seronegative.

The chain combines TRBV29-1 with TRBJ1-2; D not resolved. With 2 bases removed from V and 4 bases from J, the gap between germline ends came to 17 bases. CDR1 SQVTM and CDR2 ANQGSEA come from the germline V gene. This CDR3 has 15 amino acids. CDR3 amino acids: CSVEKSPSFSYGYTF. DNA for the CDR3: TGCAGCGTTGAAAAAAGCCCTTCTTTCTCCTATGGCTACACCTTC. The whole variable domain, remainder taken from reference TRBV29-1 and TRBJ1-2, is SAVISQKPSRDICQRGTSLTIQCQVDSQVTMMFWYRQQPGQSLTLIATANQGSEATYESGFVIDKFPISRPNLTFSTLTVSNMSPEDSSIYLCSVEKSPSFSYGYTFGSGTRLTVV.

The chain is built from TRBV30 and TRBJ1-1, with 7 bases lining up with TRBD1. With V trimmed by 4 bases and J by 5 bases, 4 bases remained unmatched. The CDR3 length is 12 residues. Germline lookup yields CDR1 GTSNPN and CDR2 SVGIG (reference sequence). This CDR3 reads CAWTQGETEAFF. As DNA, the CDR3 is TGTGCCTGGACCCAGGGGGAGACTGAAGCTTTCTTT.

The rearrangement joins TRBV7-2 to TRBJ2-7; 9 bases map to TRBD1. Losses at the gene ends were 6 bases for V and 7 bases for J; bases not matched to a gene: 7. Germline CDR1 is SGHTA and CDR2 is FQGNSA. The CDR3 spans 13 residues. The CDR3 DNA reads TGTGCCAGCAGGGACGCCGGGACAGGGGAGCAGTACTTC. Translation: CASRDAGTGEQYF.

The chain joins TRBV6-1 to TRBJ1-2, with 8 bases matching TRBD1. The CDR3 is 14 amino acids. Germline CDR1 reads MNHNS; CDR2 reads SASEGT. V lost 6 bases, J lost 1 base, and 4 bases stayed unmatched. The CDR3 nucleotides read TGTGCCAGCAGCGGGACAGGACGTAACTATGGCTACACCTTC. Protein: CASSGTGRNYGYTF.

The chain couples TRBV7-2 to TRBJ1-2; 7 nucleotides line up with TRBD1. The trim removed 3 bases at V and 4 bases at J, leaving 5 bases unmatched. This CDR3 region has 14 residues. Germline V gives CDR1 SGHTA, CDR2 FQGNSA. In DNA, the CDR3 is TGTGCCAGCAGCTTCGACAGGGAAACCTATGGCTACACCTTC. It encodes CASSFDRETYGYTF.

This clone was seen only once. V is TRBV6-5 and J is TRBJ1-2, with D perhaps TRBD1 (5 bases). The germline CDR1 and CDR2 sequences are MNHEY and SVGAGI. V lost 5 bases, J lost 4 bases, and 17 bases lay in between. There are 15 residues in the CDR3. The CDR3 coding sequence is TGTGCCAGCAGTAACGGAGGCGGGGGGGGCTATGGCTACACCTTC. Amino acids: CASSNGGGGGYGYTF.

V is TRBV4-3 and J is TRBJ2-7; D is perhaps TRBD2 (5 bases). Germline CDR1 LGHNA, CDR2 YSLEER. The CDR3 length is 15 residues. V was cut by 2 bases and J by 3 bases, with 14 bases left in between. The CDR3 loop reads CASSQSTGLNYEQYF. The CDR3 coding sequence is TGCGCCAGCAGCCAATCGACGGGGTTGAACTACGAGCAGTACTTC.

V and J are TRBV7-9 and TRBJ2-1; a weak D match, TRBD2 (6 bases). The V end was cut by 4 bases, the J end by 5 bases, with 15 bases between. Germline lookup yields CDR1 SEHNR and CDR2 FQNEAQ (reference sequence). The CDR3 spans 15 residues. CDR3 in DNA: TGTGCCAGCAGCTCAGCCGGGACTTACGACAATGAGCAGTTCTTC. Its translation is CASSSAGTYDNEQFF.

The chain uses TRBV9 and TRBJ2-3, with TRBD1 matching over 9 bases. The CDR3 is 16 residues long. The V and J ends lost 5 bases and 2 bases, in that order; junction bases with no gene match: 9. CDR1 SGDLS and CDR2 YYNGEE come from the germline V gene. For the CDR3, the DNA is TGTGCCAGCAGTGACTCCGGGACAGGGACCACAGATACGCAGTATTTT. Its translation: CASSDSGTGTTDTQYF. The variable domain in full, completed from reference TRBV9 and TRBJ2-3, reads DSGVTQTPKHLITATGQRVTLRCSPRSGDLSVYWYQQSLDQGLQFLIQYYNGEERAKGNILERFSAQQFPDLHSELNLSSLELGDSALYFCASSDSGTGTTDTQYFGPGTRLTVL.

V and J are TRBV15 and TRBJ1-5; D gene ambiguous. This CDR3 comprises 15 residues. V was shortened by 7 bases and J by 3 bases, with 16 bases between the two germline ends. Germline V CDR1 and CDR2: LNHNV, YYDKDF (reference sequence). The CDR3 here is CATTPGRGFNQPQHF. CDR3 coding DNA: TGTGCCACCACGCCGGGCAGAGGGTTCAATCAGCCCCAGCATTTT.

The chain has TRBV10-3 and TRBJ2-3, with D maybe TRBD2 (5 bases). Germline V gene data show CDR1 as ENHRY and CDR2 as SYGVKD. V was trimmed by 3 bases and J by 0 bases, leaving 10 bases between them. This CDR3 is 15 amino acids long. CDR3 nucleotides: TGTGCCATCAGTGAAGGAGGCCCCAGCACAGATACGCAGTATTTT. Translated: CAISEGGPSTDTQYF.

J is TRBJ1-1 and V is TRBV11-2; TRBD1 might be the D (5 bases). This CDR3 contains 13 residues. Germline values: CDR1 SGHAT, CDR2 FQNNGV. The V end lost 6 bases, the J end lost 4 bases, and 12 bases lay between the germline ends. CDR3 amino acids: CASRAGFLTEAFF. The CDR3 nucleotides are TGTGCCAGCAGGGCAGGGTTTCTCACTGAAGCTTTCTTT.